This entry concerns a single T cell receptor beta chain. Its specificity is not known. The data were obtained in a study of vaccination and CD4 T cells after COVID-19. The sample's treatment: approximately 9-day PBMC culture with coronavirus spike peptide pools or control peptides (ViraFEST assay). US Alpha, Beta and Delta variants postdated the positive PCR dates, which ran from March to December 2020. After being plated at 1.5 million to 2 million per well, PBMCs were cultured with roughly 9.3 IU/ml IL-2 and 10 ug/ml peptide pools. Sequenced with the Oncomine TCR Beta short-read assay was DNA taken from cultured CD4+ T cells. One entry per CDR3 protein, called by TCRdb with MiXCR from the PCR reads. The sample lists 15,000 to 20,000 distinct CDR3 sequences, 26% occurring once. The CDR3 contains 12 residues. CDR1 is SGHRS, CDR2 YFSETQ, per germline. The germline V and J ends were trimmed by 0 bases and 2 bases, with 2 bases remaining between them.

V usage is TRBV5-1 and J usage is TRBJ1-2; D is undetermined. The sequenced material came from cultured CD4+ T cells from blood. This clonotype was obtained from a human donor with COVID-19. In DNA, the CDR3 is TGCGCCAGCAGCTTGGGCAACTATGGCTACACCTTC. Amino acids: CASSLGNYGYTF.